The 24 T cell receptor beta chains presented below share a single source sample, sequenced in a study of cytomegalovirus exposure and HLA in healthy donors. Here immunoSEQ multiplex PCR was the method, and the copy in TCRdb shows in-frame clones only, minus some. The sample lists some 100,000 clones; 70% to 90% were seen once. The specimen sequenced was PBMCs. The receptors were sampled from a young man in good health and CMV-seropositive.

V usage is TRBV27 and J usage is TRBJ1-2; D is ambiguous. This CDR3 region has 14 residues. V lost 6 bases to trimming and J lost 4 bases, with 15 bases between them. Germline lookup yields CDR1 MNHEY and CDR2 SMNVEV (reference sequence). Written as DNA, the CDR3 is TGTGCCAGCAGCGCTACACAGACCCTCTATGGCTACACCTTC. It encodes CASSATQTLYGYTF.

V usage is TRBV15 and J usage is TRBJ2-7; 8 nucleotides match TRBD1. This CDR3 spans 14 amino acids. Germline values: CDR1 LNHNV, CDR2 YYDKDF (reference sequence). Trimming at V came to 0 bases and at J to 6 bases, leaving 4 bases not matched to a gene. The CDR3 sequence: CATSRDRTGLEQYF. The CDR3, as DNA: TGTGCCACCAGCAGAGATCGGACAGGGCTCGAGCAGTACTTC.

CDR3 coding DNA: TGTGCCAGCAGCGTATTAGGGACTAGCGGACTCAATGAGCAGTTCTTC. It yields the protein CASSVLGTSGLNEQFF. The chain has TRBV9 and TRBJ2-1; 11 nucleotides agree with TRBD2. The CDR3 totals 16 residues. Germline lookup yields CDR1 SGDLS and CDR2 YYNGEE. Trimming at V came to 1 base and at J to 6 bases, leaving 6 bases not matched to a gene.

This sequence joins TRBV11-2 and TRBJ1-2; maybe TRBD1 (6 bases). The CDR3 totals 18 residues. Germline loops: CDR1 SGHAT, CDR2 FQNNGV. With 6 bases removed from V and 4 bases from J, the gap between germline ends came to 27 bases. CDR3 DNA sequence: TGTGCCAGCAGTAGTCTAGTCAGGGGAAGTGGAAAATCCTATGGCTACACCTTC. This encodes CASSSLVRGSGKSYGYTF.

About this clone itself: Relative to the germline gene, one junction end is altered; a read error may explain this. The chain is built from TRBV29-1 and TRBJ1-1, with no clear D. There are 13 residues in the CDR3. Germline CDR1 is SQVTM and CDR2 is ANQGSEA. The CDR3 reads CSVEDLSNSEAFF. CDR3 DNA sequence: TGCAGCGTTGAAGACCTATCGAACAGTGAAGCTTTCTTT.

The chain is built from TRBV5-4 and TRBJ1-4; 11 nucleotides agree with TRBD1. The CDR3 has 16 amino acids. CDR1 and CDR2 (germline): SGHNT, YYREEE (reference sequence). The V and J ends lost 5 bases and 1 base, in that order; junction bases with no gene match: 4. CDR3 residues: CASRPGTGGTNEKLFF. Here the CDR3 DNA reads TGTGCCAGCAGACCCGGGACAGGGGGAACTAATGAAAAACTGTTTTTT.

The gene calls are TRBV28 and TRBJ1-2; 7 bases map to TRBD1. The CDR3 loop spans 15 amino acids. Germline lookup yields CDR1 MDHEN and CDR2 SYDVKM. Losses at the gene ends were 6 bases for V and 9 bases for J; bases not matched to a gene: 16. The CDR3 region has the DNA TGTGCCAGCAGGAGTTCTAAAACAGGGGCGTCTCGCTACACCTTC. It translates to CASRSSKTGASRYTF.

CDR3 in amino acids: CASNDGGRTSGGYEQFF. CDR3 nucleotide sequence: TGTGCCAGCAACGACGGAGGGAGGACTAGCGGGGGCTATGAGCAGTTCTTC. The rearrangement joins TRBV27 to TRBJ2-1; 13 nucleotides line up with TRBD2. V was clipped by 7 bases and J by 8 bases; unmatched bases: 14. Germline values: CDR1 MNHEY, CDR2 SMNVEV (reference sequence). This CDR3 spans 17 amino acids.

The chain has TRBV5-6 and TRBJ1-6; the match to TRBD1 covers 9 bases. The germline V gene has CDR1 SGHDT and CDR2 YYEEEE. V trimming: 3 bases; J trimming: 9 bases; junction bases outside the gene matches: 4. The CDR3 length is 14 residues. This chain's CDR3 is CASSSGTGLSPLHF. The CDR3 nucleotides read TGTGCCAGCAGCTCCGGGACAGGGCTTTCACCCCTCCACTTT.

The chain combines TRBV4-2 with TRBJ1-3; D unresolved. The CDR3 has 14 amino acids. Germline V lookup: CDR1 LGHNA, CDR2 YNFKEQ. Trimming removed 1 base at V and 7 bases at J, with 11 bases between. CDR3: CASSQAARENTIYF. The CDR3 region has the DNA TGTGCCAGCAGCCAAGCGGCCCGGGAGAACACCATATATTTT.

About this clone: Other DNA sequences in this sample translate to the same CDR3. The CDR3 loop is CASSYRDSQETQYF. The CDR3 region has the DNA TGTGCCAGCAGCTACCGGGACAGTCAAGAGACCCAGTACTTC. This sequence joins TRBV6-5 and TRBJ2-5; 7 positions match TRBD1. V lost 6 bases to trimming and J lost 2 bases; unmatched junction nucleotides: 6. CDR1 MNHEY and CDR2 SVGAGI come from the germline V gene. CDR3 length: 14 residues.

This sequence joins TRBV18 and TRBJ2-7; D possibly corresponds to TRBD1 (6 bases). CDR1 and CDR2 (germline): KGHSH, LQKENI. The V and J ends lost 4 bases and 0 bases respectively, with 16 bases between them. The CDR3 is 16 amino acids. DNA for the CDR3: TGTGCCAGCTCACTCTACCGGACAGCTAGCTCCTACGAGCAGTACTTC. Translation gives CASSLYRTASSYEQYF.

This chain joins TRBV5-1 and TRBJ2-1; a weak D match, TRBD1 (6 bases). The CDR3 sequence is 15 residues long. Looked up from germline, CDR1 is SGHRS and CDR2 is YFSETQ. V was cut by 0 bases and J by 9 bases, with 16 bases left in between. The CDR3 DNA is TGCGCCAGCAGCTTGGAGGGGGACCCTTTTACTGAGCAGTTCTTC. This translates into CASSLEGDPFTEQFF.

The chain recombines TRBV18 with TRBJ2-7; 7 bases match TRBD1. Trimming removed 0 bases from V and 0 bases from J; junction bases left unmatched: 5. Germline V gene lookup returns CDR1 KGHSH and CDR2 LQKENI. This CDR3 is built from 16 residues. CDR3 sequence: CASSPPGTGASYEQYF. The CDR3 DNA is TGTGCCAGCTCACCACCGGGAACAGGGGCCTCCTACGAGCAGTACTTC.

V and J are TRBV27 and TRBJ1-4; 9 bases match TRBD1. The germline CDR1 and CDR2 sequences are MNHEY and SMNVEV (reference sequence). The length of the CDR3 is 15 residues. V shed 8 bases, J shed 5 bases, and the junction held 9 bases outside the gene matches. This CDR3 reads CASGLSGQGNEKLFF. CDR3 coding DNA: TGTGCCAGCGGACTCTCGGGACAGGGAAATGAAAAACTGTTTTTT.

This chain uses TRBV5-6 with TRBJ1-2; 8 bases match TRBD1. This CDR3 is built from 14 residues. Unmatched junction bases numbered 5, after V lost 2 bases and J lost 5 bases. Per the germline V gene, CDR1 is SGHDT and CDR2 is YYEEEE. The CDR3 here is CASSFRQGAYGYTF. In DNA, the CDR3 is TGTGCCAGCAGCTTTCGGCAGGGGGCGTATGGCTACACCTTC.

The rearrangement links TRBV7-9 to TRBJ1-1; D not certain. Looked up from germline, CDR1 is SEHNR and CDR2 is FQNEAQ (reference sequence). Trimming stripped 4 bases from V and 6 bases from J, with 12 bases between. This CDR3 has 13 residues. CDR3 sequence: CASSWTGVPEAFF. The CDR3 nucleotides read TGTGCCAGCAGCTGGACCGGGGTCCCTGAAGCTTTCTTT. Supplemented by reference TRBV7-9 and TRBJ1-1, the full variable domain reads DTGVSQNPRHKITKRGQNVTFRCDPISEHNRLYWYRQTLGQGPEFLTYFQNEAQLEKSRLLSDRFSAERPKGSFSTLEIQRTEQGDSAMYLCASSWTGVPEAFFGQGTRLTVV.

CDR3: CASSLSGASYNEQFF. The CDR3 nucleotides are TGTGCCAGCAGTTTATCAGGGGCTTCTTACAATGAGCAGTTCTTC. The chain employs TRBV27 and TRBJ2-1, with a tentative D call TRBD1 (5 bases). V was shortened by 0 bases and J by 4 bases, with 10 bases between the two germline ends. Germline CDR1 reads MNHEY; CDR2 reads SMNVEV (reference sequence). The CDR3 totals 15 residues.

This clone appeared a single time. The chain joins TRBV7-6 to TRBJ2-7; D is perhaps TRBD2 (5 bases). Between the trimmed V and J ends, which lost 2 bases and 3 bases, there was a span of 8 bases. Looked up from germline, CDR1 is SGHVS and CDR2 is FNYEAQ. The CDR3 runs 13 residues. The CDR3 spells CASSLFEGYEQYF. The CDR3 DNA follows: TGTGCCAGCAGCTTATTTGAGGGCTACGAGCAGTACTTC.

The rearrangement joins TRBV5-1 to TRBJ2-1; 7 positions agree with TRBD2. With 5 bases clipped from V and 0 bases from J, the junction kept 14 bases outside the gene matches. The CDR3 spans 18 residues. The V gene's germline CDR1 is SGHRS and CDR2 YFSETQ. In DNA, the CDR3 is TGCGCCAGCAGTCTCCCAGGGAAGCGGGGCAGCTCCTACAATGAGCAGTTCTTC. It specifies CASSLPGKRGSSYNEQFF.

V usage is TRBV13 and J usage is TRBJ2-1; the D gene is possibly TRBD2 (7 bases). V lost 4 bases, J lost 1 base, and 14 bases lay in between. The CDR3 is made up of 16 amino acids. Germline V gene data show CDR1 as PRHDT and CDR2 as FYEKMQ (reference sequence). CDR3 sequence reads: CASSSGGPSSYNEQFF. DNA for the CDR3: TGTGCCAGCAGCTCCGGGGGGCCCAGTTCCTACAATGAGCAGTTCTTC.

The chain has TRBV5-1 and TRBJ1-2, with 11 bases fitting TRBD1. The length of the CDR3 is 15 residues. V dropped 3 bases and J dropped 7; count of bases not matched to a gene: 8. The V gene's germline CDR1 is SGHRS and CDR2 YFSETQ. The CDR3 protein is CASSSTGTGGFGYTF. The CDR3 nucleotides are TGCGCCAGCAGCTCTACCGGGACAGGGGGTTTTGGCTACACCTTC.

The chain joins TRBV5-4 to TRBJ2-7; D might be TRBD2 (5 bases). The V gene lost 0 bases and the J gene lost 0 bases, with 7 bases spanning the gap. Germline V gene sequence: CDR1 SGHNT, CDR2 YYREEE (reference sequence). This CDR3 contains 14 residues. CDR3: CASSLVGSSYEQYF. Written as DNA, the CDR3 is TGTGCCAGCAGCTTGGTAGGGAGCTCCTACGAGCAGTACTTC. The full variable domain, rest sourced from reference TRBV5-4 and TRBJ2-7, is ETGVTQSPTHLIKTRGQQVTLRCSSQSGHNTVSWYQQALGQGPQFIFQYYREEENGRGNFPPRFSGLQFPNYSSELNVNALELDDSALYLCASSLVGSSYEQYFGPGTRLTVT.

CDR3 protein: CASSPWANEAFF. CDR3 coding DNA: TGTGCCAGCAGCCCATGGGCTAATGAAGCTTTCTTT. V gene TRBV5-6 combines with J gene TRBJ1-1; D is unclear. The V end was cut by 4 bases, the J end by 7 bases, with 11 bases between. This CDR3 has 12 amino acids. From germline, CDR1 is SGHDT and CDR2 YYEEEE.